The rows below give T cell receptor beta chains drawn from one sample of a study of human T cells and chemical hapten exposure. TCRdb processed the RACE reads anew with MiXCR; each CDR3 protein has one entry. The sample shows some 79,000 distinct CDR3 sequences, under 14% of them seen only once. The starting material was whole blood, obtained in connection with sensitization to the hapten diphenylcyclopropenone (DPC). The receptors come from a woman in her 50s with alopecia areata. Some clones in this sample may be carry-over from other donors' samples. The CDR3 runs from the conserved cysteine through the conserved F or W. Fields, in order: CDR3 length, J gene, V gene, D gene, clone size, CDR3 protein, CDR3 DNA. A D gene is named only where the DNA matches it firmly. Some rows mark clone size as missing; the rest say once, few, many or name a class of expanded clone.

>15|TRBJ2-1|TRBV11-2|TRBD2|few
CASSRAGTSGNEQFF
TGTGCCAGCAGCCGAGCGGGGACTAGCGGTAATGAGCAGTTCTTC
>15|TRBJ2-7|TRBV19|TRBD2|few
CASQLLAGGRHEQYF
TGTGCCAGTCAACTACTAGCGGGAGGCCGCCACGAGCAGTACTTC
>14|TRBJ1-5|TRBV2|.|many
CASSWGQGNQPQHF
TGTGCCAGCAGTTGGGGGCAGGGGAATCAGCCCCAGCATTTT
>17|TRBJ2-1|TRBV20-1|TRBD1|.
CSARDRLTGTSYNEQFF
TGCAGTGCTAGAGATCGATTGACAGGGACGAGCTACAATGAGCAGTTCTTC
>14|TRBJ2-1|TRBV5-1|.|many
CASSTMGRNNEQFF
TGCGCCAGCAGTACTATGGGCCGGAACAATGAGCAGTTCTTC
>15|TRBJ2-1|TRBV12-3/TRBV12-4|.|many
CASSGGIRTYNEQFF
TGTGCCAGCAGTGGGGGGATACGGACCTACAATGAGCAGTTCTTC
>14|TRBJ1-2|TRBV11-2|TRBD1|few
CASSLGDRNDGYTF
TGTGCCAGCAGCTTAGGGGACAGGAATGATGGCTACACCTTC
>15|TRBJ1-1|TRBV6-6|.|.
CASSYSRGGNTEAFF
TGTGCCAGCAGTTACTCGAGGGGCGGTAACACTGAAGCTTTCTTT
>13|TRBJ2-5|TRBV11-3|.|many
CASSFGGEETQYF
TGTGCCAGCAGCTTCGGAGGGGAAGAGACCCAGTACTTC
>15|TRBJ2-1|TRBV5-1|TRBD2|few
CASSWGGTSGSEQFF
TGCGCCAGCAGCTGGGGCGGGACTAGCGGGAGTGAGCAGTTCTTC
>14|TRBJ1-1|TRBV7-2|.|few
CASSFNWGPTEAFF
TGTGCCAGCAGCTTCAACTGGGGGCCCACGGAAGCTTTCTTT
>13|TRBJ2-3|TRBV25-1|TRBD1|few
CASSPTGVDTQYF
TGTGCCAGCAGTCCCACAGGGGTAGATACGCAGTATTTT
>14|TRBJ1-3|TRBV12-3/TRBV12-4|.|many
CASRAHSTGNTIYF
TGTGCCAGCAGGGCCCATAGCACTGGAAACACCATATATTTT
>18|TRBJ1-5|TRBV18|TRBD1|many
CASSPVGRGRVRNQPQHF
TGTGCCAGCTCACCAGTGGGCAGGGGGCGCGTTAGAAATCAGCCCCAGCATTTT
>12|TRBJ1-1|TRBV29-1|TRBD1|many
CSAWTGLTEAFF
TGCAGCGCCTGGACAGGCCTCACTGAAGCTTTCTTT
>13|TRBJ1-5|TRBV3-1|.|few
CASSPTPPQPQHF
TGTGCCAGCAGCCCTACCCCTCCCCAGCCCCAGCATTTT
>15|TRBJ2-1|TRBV29-1|TRBD1|many
CSAGTGAPSYNEQFF
TGCAGCGCCGGGACAGGGGCCCCTTCCTACAATGAGCAGTTCTTC
>16|TRBJ2-1|TRBV20-1|TRBD2|few
CSARDPTGGGWNEQFF
TGCAGTGCTAGAGATCCAACGGGAGGGGGATGGAATGAGCAGTTCTTC
>12|TRBJ2-2|TRBV7-2|.|.
CASSPYTGELIF
TGTGCCAGCAGCCCCTACACCGGGGAGCTGATTTTT
>17|TRBJ2-3|TRBV19|TRBD1|.
CASSTPRQGRHTDTQYF
TGTGCCAGTAGTACACCTCGACAGGGACGACACACAGATACGCAGTATTTT
>16|TRBJ1-5|TRBV21-1|.|few
CASRPGTANSNQPQHF
TGTGCCAGCAGACCCGGGACAGCAAATAGCAATCAGCCCCAGCATTTT
>14|TRBJ2-7|TRBV20-1|.|.
CSAPKTGSGSEQYF
TGCAGTGCTCCTAAGACAGGATCCGGGTCCGAGCAGTACTTC
>19|TRBJ2-7|TRBV5-1|.|.
CASSSGMPLLGGPLYEQYF
TGCGCCAGCAGCTCCGGGATGCCTCTGCTAGGAGGGCCGTTGTACGAGCAGTACTTC
>14|TRBJ2-7|TRBV20-1|.|.
CSVPEGGAPYEQYF
TGCAGTGTACCAGAGGGGGGAGCCCCCTACGAGCAGTACTTC
>14|TRBJ1-3|TRBV20-1|TRBD1|many
CSARQGAYGNTIYF
TGCAGTGCTAGACAGGGGGCTTATGGAAACACCATATATTTT
>15|TRBJ2-2|TRBV9|.|many
CASSVVAGDTGELFF
TGTGCCAGCAGCGTAGTGGCAGGGGACACCGGGGAGCTGTTTTTT
>16|TRBJ1-1|TRBV5-1|.|.
CASSSPRFGGPGEAFF
TGCGCCAGCAGCTCCCCCCGGTTTGGAGGGCCCGGCGAAGCTTTCTTT
>16|TRBJ2-7|TRBV10-3|.|once
CAISESGGPGSYEQYF
TGTGCCATCAGTGAGTCGGGGGGGCCCGGCTCCTACGAGCAGTACTTC
>11|TRBJ2-7|TRBV12-5|.|many
CASGIVAEQYF
TGTGCTAGTGGCATAGTCGCCGAGCAGTACTTC
>16|TRBJ2-7|TRBV11-2|.|many
CASSPSRGPFGKEQYF
TGTGCCAGCAGCCCCTCCCGGGGGCCCTTTGGAAAAGAGCAGTACTTC
>15|TRBJ2-7|TRBV29-1|.|.
CSVANYGGGPYEQYF
TGCAGCGTCGCCAACTATGGCGGGGGCCCGTACGAGCAGTACTTC
>12|TRBJ2-3|TRBV5-1|.|many
CASSFGTDTQYF
TGCGCCAGCAGCTTCGGTACAGATACGCAGTATTTT
>14|TRBJ2-5|TRBV7-2|.|many
CASSLVGQQETQYF
TGTGCCAGCAGCTTAGTAGGACAGCAAGAGACCCAGTACTTC
>16|TRBJ2-4|TRBV28|.|many
CASSSQVYLAKNIQYF
TGTGCCAGCAGTTCACAGGTCTATCTAGCCAAAAACATTCAGTACTTC
>15|TRBJ1-5|TRBV12-3/TRBV12-4|TRBD1|many
CASSPRTGETQPQHF
TGTGCCAGCAGTCCGAGGACAGGGGAGACTCAGCCCCAGCATTTT
>14|TRBJ1-5|TRBV6-1|.|.
CASSDDGSNQPQHF
TGTGCCAGCAGTGATGATGGAAGCAATCAGCCCCAGCATTTT